Sequencing of this TCR beta chain was carried out in a study of CD8 T cells in ankylosing spondylitis (dated by TCRdb to about 2017). For context, the study as a whole: The study set out to find disease-linked TCR variants by profiling T cell receptor beta repertoires in ankylosing spondylitis patients and healthy donors. Samples of peripheral blood were taken, and for ankylosing spondylitis patients, synovial fluid was collected as well. The full study cohort was made up of about 24 ankylosing spondylitis patients and roughly 100 healthy donors.

What the research found in general, with its limitations: Some TCR beta motif variants had previously been reported in synovial fluid and blood of reactive arthritis patients, which suggested common disease-initiation mechanisms. The disease-linked clones were reported to be significantly enriched in matched synovial fluid samples from ankylosing spondylitis patients. In peripheral blood, the disease-linked clones were found at relatively low frequencies and had a CD8+ phenotype. A TCR beta motif made up of eight highly homologous amino acid variants appeared to be characteristic of blood from ankylosing spondylitis patients.

This clonotype appeared a few times. Its antigen is still unknown. No much larger clone is present one base from it, and per-base qualities are unavailable. The instrument was an Illumina HiSeq 2500. Quantitative 5'-RACE with molecular barcodes was the method used to prepare the TCR beta libraries. Per the authors' processing: A new computational method, built on a probabilistic model of VDJ rearrangement, was used to identify disease-linked TCR variants. The public sequencing data were trimmed at Q25 with fastp and processed into clonotypes with MiXCR by TCRdb, which kept only in-frame beta chains. Rows are unified per CDR3 protein, each entry keeping the most common DNA and genes. None of the V and J calls come from the authors' own analysis; TCRdb made them. The sample table lists some 270,000 distinct CDR3 sequences, approximately 30% of them with a count of one. In total, the top ten clones hold 4% to 5% of the sample.

The receptor comes from a male donor with ankylosing spondylitis or in good health (not recorded which). The source material was blood, either unsorted or a sorted T cell fraction (not recorded which).

The encoded CDR3 is CASSTPPSSGGDNEQFF. The nucleotides are TGTGCCAGCAGTACTCCACCCTCTAGCGGGGGGGACAATGAGCAGTTCTTC. The sequence is built from TRBV6-5 and TRBJ2-1; 12 bases in the middle match TRBD2. V lost 5 bases and J lost 5 bases, and the count of bases not matched to a germline gene is 10. The CDR3 spans 17 residues, from the cysteine through the phenylalanine. The CDR3 DNA has 51 bases and is translated from base 1. The germline V gene sets CDR1 to MNHEY and CDR2 to SVGAGI.